The sequence of this T cell receptor (beta chain) was determined in a study of T cells in Graves' hyperthyroidism and ophthalmopathy (dated 2019 in TCRdb). A note on the overall study: To identify TCR V-J signatures that set the groups apart, the researchers used a discovery cohort of about a hundred patients, made up of fewer than 50 with Graves' ophthalmopathy and 57 with stable Graves' hyperthyroidism. Prospective prediction of ophthalmopathy was tested in an independent validation cohort consisting of about 20 hyperthyroidism patients and around 16 patients who later progressed to ophthalmopathy. The approximately 90 discovery patients were divided at random into training and test sets in a 7:3 ratio. In addition, the study compared T-cell repertoires in thyroid tissue and in blood from roughly six Graves' hyperthyroidism patients. Once sampling was done, hyperthyroidism patients were given methimazole at a starting dose of 30 mg daily, whereas ophthalmopathy patients were given high-dose intravenous methylprednisolone. TCR Vbeta CDR3 sequencing of around 130 peripheral blood samples (about 45 ophthalmopathy, some 75 hyperthyroidism and roughly 17 progressor patients) is reported in the paper.

Patients with uncontrolled infections, other autoimmune diseases, pregnancy or lactation were excluded. Diagnoses were established on the basis of clinical symptoms, serum thyroxine and TRAb, thyroid ultrasound, and orbital computed tomography. Total RNA was extracted with Trizol reagent, and quality was checked on an Agilent 2100 Bioanalyzer. TCR beta CDR3 regions were amplified from RNA transcripts. The first round of RT-PCR for the TCR CDR3 was performed with the HTBI primer set and the Qiagen OneStep RT-PCR kit. The libraries were constructed in a second round of multiplex PCR and then size-selected and purified. The libraries were sequenced on an Illumina HiSeq2000 using paired-end 100 bp reads. Per the source publication's procedure: SOAPnuke was used to process the raw data, with reads discarded if the reads contained adapters or uncalled bases, had a mean Phred below 15, or lacked an exact constant-primer or identifier match. High-quality paired reads were merged using COPE v1.2.5, and each unique nucleotide sequence was defined as a clonotype. MiTCR v1.1 was used to align the clonotypes against IMGT TRBV, TRBD and TRBJ reference segments. Only V-J combinations with frequency above 0.0001, covering about 99% of repertoires, were analysed. The TCS score was defined as the ratio of F50 (clonal expansion) to E x V (chaos), calculated using BLOSUM62-based TCRdist between CDR3 peptides within each V-J. Welch's t-statistics and random forest reduced around 550 V-J features to 13, which were used in a naive Bayes classifier (R e1071). Thyroid-blood repertoire similarity was quantified with the Morisita-Horn index. In TCRdb, the public reads were trimmed at Q25 with fastp and aligned with MiXCR, with productive beta chains retained. Rows are unified per CDR3 protein, each entry keeping the most common DNA and genes. The V and J calls were not made by the authors but by TCRdb's processing. This sample comprises fewer than 650,000 distinct CDR3 sequences, approximately 48% of them detected only once. The ten most abundant clones make up 44% of the sample.

Turning to this clonotype: Its antigen remains unidentified. Within one base of it there is no much larger clone, and no base qualities were kept.

According to the germline V gene, CDR1 reads SGDLS and CDR2 reads YYNGEE. The CDR3 covers 11 residues, taking in both the cysteine and the phenylalanine. Only the CDR3 DNA is retained, 33 bases long and in frame from the first base. From V the trimming removes 8 bases and from J it removes 9 bases, while the gene matches leave 7 bases of the junction unaccounted for. What the work shows at the level of the full study, not this receptor alone: A 13 V-J signature model separated ophthalmopathy from stable hyperthyroidism, with approximately 86% sensitivity and around 84% specificity in cross-validation and 80%/75% in testing. No statistical method was used to fix the sample size in advance, and group allocation was not hidden from the investigators. In validation, progression to ophthalmopathy was predicted by the model with nearly 71% sensitivity and roughly 76% specificity, a median of approximately 6.5 months before onset. Blood samples also contained most of the expanded thyroid clonotypes (frequency above 0.001), which suggests that blood repertoires may reflect thyroid immune responses.

Sequenced: peripheral blood or thyroid tissue (not recorded which). The sequence is built from TRBV9 and TRBJ2-5; TRBD2 matches 7 bases in the middle. This TCR was recovered from an adult woman with Graves' disease, either hyperthyroidism or ophthalmopathy (not recorded which). In nucleotide form, the sequence is TGTGCCAGTGGGGGGGATCAGCCCCAGTACTTC. It is translated as CASGGDQPQYF.